Listed here are 10 T cell receptor beta chains from one sample, sequenced in a study of OX40 agonist ivuxolimab in advanced cancers. Library construction relied on the immunoSEQ multiplex PCR assay. TCRdb provides this immuneACCESS table in a form limited to in-frame rearrangements. Some clones are lacking; in checked studies, under half of them reflect an unresolved V gene, and why the rest are absent is not known. The sample has around 94,000 clones on record, roughly 87% of them singletons. Over 0.3% of the sample is taken by the ten largest. The source material was CD4+ or CD8+ T cells sorted from blood, sampled in a trial of the OX40 agonist ivuxolimab. These receptors came from an adult with an advanced solid tumor such as melanoma, head and neck, liver or kidney cancer.

V is TRBV19 and J is TRBJ2-6, with 8 nucleotides matching TRBD1. This CDR3 region has 16 residues. CDR1 and CDR2 (germline): LNHDA, SQIVND (reference sequence). The J segment lost 0 bases and the V segment lost 6 bases, leaving 4 bases of the junction unmatched. This CDR3 reads CASRDRVNSGANVLTF. CDR3 DNA: TGTGCCAGTAGGGACAGGGTCAACTCTGGGGCCAACGTCCTGACTTTC.

The chain carries TRBV27 and TRBJ2-1; D uncertain. V was clipped by 0 bases and J by 3 bases, with 12 bases between them. CDR1 and CDR2 (germline): MNHEY, SMNVEV (reference sequence). There are 16 residues in the CDR3. This CDR3 is CASSLSGVFGYNEQFF. The CDR3 DNA sequence: TGTGCCAGCAGTTTATCTGGGGTTTTCGGCTACAATGAGCAGTTCTTC.

CDR3 amino acids: CASSFLSTNEKLFF. The CDR3 DNA reads as TGTGCCAGCAGCTTCCTTTCAACTAATGAAAAACTGTTTTTT. This chain links TRBV5-5 with TRBJ1-4; D gene ambiguous. The CDR3 is made up of 14 amino acids. CDR1 and CDR2 (germline): SGHKS, YYEKEE (reference sequence). V dropped 2 bases and J dropped 0 bases, with 5 bases sitting between them.

V is TRBV7-5 and J is TRBJ2-3; TRBD1 was called by the table and not checked on the DNA. TRBV7-5 is annotated as a pseudogene. CDR3 size: 16 residues. The CDR3 region has the DNA TGTGTCAGAAGTCAGGTGGCTTTGTCCTGCACAGATACGCAGTATTTT. It codes for CVRSQVALSCTDTQYF.

The V gene is TRBV18, the J gene TRBJ2-3; TRBD2 agrees at 11 bases. CDR1 KGHSH and CDR2 LQKENI come from the germline V gene. CDR3 length: 15 amino acids. V shed 3 bases and J 3 bases; nucleotides not matched to a gene: 2. This CDR3 is CASSPTSGVTDTQYF. The CDR3 nucleotides are TGTGCCAGCTCACCGACTAGCGGGGTAACAGATACGCAGTATTTT. Full variable domain (missing parts from reference TRBV18 and TRBJ2-3): NAGVMQNPRHLVRRRGQEARLRCSPMKGHSHVYWYRQLPEEGLKFMVYLQKENIIDESGMPKERFSAEFPKEGPSILRIQQVVRGDSAAYFCASSPTSGVTDTQYFGPGTRLTVL.

J is TRBJ1-2 and V is TRBV5-8, with TRBD1 matching 10 bases. Germline CDR1 is SGHTS and CDR2 is YDEGEE. The CDR3 totals 14 residues. V trimming: 0 bases; J trimming: 7 bases; junction bases outside the gene matches: 3. The CDR3, as DNA: TGTGCCAGCAGCTTGGGACAGGGGGCCGGTGGCTACACCTTC. It specifies CASSLGQGAGGYTF.

Here the CDR3 DNA reads TGTGCCAGTTCCTTTTTGGGGGTTGGAGGCACTGAAGCTTTCTTT. It translates to CASSFLGVGGTEAFF. This chain joins TRBV27 and TRBJ1-1; a weak D match, TRBD1 (5 bases). The germline CDR1 and CDR2 sequences are MNHEY and SMNVEV (reference sequence). V was clipped by 9 bases and J by 4 bases, with 21 bases between them. The CDR3 sequence is 15 residues long.

The V and J genes are TRBV25-1 and TRBJ2-1; the D call may be TRBD1 or TRBD2 (6 bases each). Per germline, CDR1 MGHDK and CDR2 SYGVNS. Trimming took off 0 bases at V and 10 bases at J, with 10 bases between the two ends. This CDR3 is built from 13 residues. The CDR3 DNA sequence: TGTGCCAGCAGTGAATATAGGGGGGACGAGCAGTTCTTC. It specifies CASSEYRGDEQFF.

This rearrangement joins TRBV9 to TRBJ1-1, with TRBD1 matching over 10 bases. J lost 2 bases, V lost 4 bases, and 8 bases had no gene match. The CDR3 is 16 residues long. Looked up from germline, CDR1 is SGDLS and CDR2 is YYNGEE. The chain's CDR3 is CASSSRGQGPNTEAFF. The CDR3 bases are TGTGCCAGCAGCTCTCGGGGACAGGGGCCAAACACTGAAGCTTTCTTT.

J is TRBJ2-2 and V is TRBV12-5; TRBD1 aligns across 7 bases. Germline V CDR1 and CDR2: LGHNT, FRNRAP. V was clipped by 5 bases and J by 0 bases; unmatched bases: 6. The CDR3 is 16 residues long. CDR3 amino acids: CASGLPTGANTGELFF. CDR3 in DNA: TGTGCTAGTGGTCTGCCCACAGGGGCGAACACCGGGGAGCTGTTTTTT.